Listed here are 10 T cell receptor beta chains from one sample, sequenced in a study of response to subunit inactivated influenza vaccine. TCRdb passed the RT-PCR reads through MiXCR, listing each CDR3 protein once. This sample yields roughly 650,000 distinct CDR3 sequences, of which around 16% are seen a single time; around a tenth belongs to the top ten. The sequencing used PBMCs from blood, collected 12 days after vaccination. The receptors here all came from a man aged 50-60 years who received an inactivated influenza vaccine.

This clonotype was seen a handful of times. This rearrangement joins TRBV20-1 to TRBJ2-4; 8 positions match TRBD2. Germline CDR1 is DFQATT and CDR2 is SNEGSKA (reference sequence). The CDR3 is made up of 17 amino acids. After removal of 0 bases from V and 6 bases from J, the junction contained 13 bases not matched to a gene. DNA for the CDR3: TGCAGTGCTAGAGATGTCGTCGGGGGGGGGATGGGAAACATTCAGTACTTC. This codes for CSARDVVGGGMGNIQYF.

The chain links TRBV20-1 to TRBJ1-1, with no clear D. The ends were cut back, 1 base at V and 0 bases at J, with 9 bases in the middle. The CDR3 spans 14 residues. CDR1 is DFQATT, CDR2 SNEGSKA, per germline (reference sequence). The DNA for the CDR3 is TGCAGTGCTAGAGTCCCGGGTATGAACACTGAAGCTTTCTTT. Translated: CSARVPGMNTEAFF.

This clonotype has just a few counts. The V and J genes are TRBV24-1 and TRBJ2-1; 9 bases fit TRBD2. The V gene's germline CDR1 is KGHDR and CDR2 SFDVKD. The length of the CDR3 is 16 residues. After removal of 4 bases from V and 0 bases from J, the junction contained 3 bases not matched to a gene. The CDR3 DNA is TGTGCCACCAGTGAAGGGACTAGCCGCTCCTACAATGAGCAGTTCTTC. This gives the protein CATSEGTSRSYNEQFF.

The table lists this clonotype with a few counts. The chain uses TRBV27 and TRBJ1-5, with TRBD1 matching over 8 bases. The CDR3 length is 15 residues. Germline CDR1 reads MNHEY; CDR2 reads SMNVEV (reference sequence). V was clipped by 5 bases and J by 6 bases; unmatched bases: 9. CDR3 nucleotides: TGTGCCAGCAGTAGGACGACAGGGGCTCTTCAGCCCCAGCATTTT. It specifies CASSRTTGALQPQHF.

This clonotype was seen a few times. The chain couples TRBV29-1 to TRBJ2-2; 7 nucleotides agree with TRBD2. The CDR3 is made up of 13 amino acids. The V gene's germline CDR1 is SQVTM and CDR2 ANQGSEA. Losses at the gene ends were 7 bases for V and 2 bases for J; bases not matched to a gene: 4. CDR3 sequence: CSAREGNTGELFF. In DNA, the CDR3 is TGCAGCGCTAGGGAGGGAAACACCGGGGAGCTGTTTTTT.

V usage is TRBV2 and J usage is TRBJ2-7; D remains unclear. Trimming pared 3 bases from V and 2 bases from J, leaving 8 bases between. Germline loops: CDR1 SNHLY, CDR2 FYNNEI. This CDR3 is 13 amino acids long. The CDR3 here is CASSDQFTYEQYF. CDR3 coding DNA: TGTGCCAGCAGTGATCAGTTTACCTACGAGCAGTACTTC.

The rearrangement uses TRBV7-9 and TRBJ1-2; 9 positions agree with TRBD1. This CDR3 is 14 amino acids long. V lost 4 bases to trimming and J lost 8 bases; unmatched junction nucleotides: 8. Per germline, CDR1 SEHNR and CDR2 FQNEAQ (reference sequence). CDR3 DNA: TGTGCCAGCAGCTCTTGGACAGGGGCTAGAGGCTACACCTTC. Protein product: CASSSWTGARGYTF.

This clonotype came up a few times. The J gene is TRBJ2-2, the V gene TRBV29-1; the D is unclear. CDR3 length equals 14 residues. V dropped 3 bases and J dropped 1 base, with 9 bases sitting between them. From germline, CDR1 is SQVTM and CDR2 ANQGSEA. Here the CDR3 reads CSVDLLGNTGELFF. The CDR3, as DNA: TGCAGCGTTGACTTGCTAGGGAACACCGGGGAGCTGTTTTTT.

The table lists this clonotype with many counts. The CDR3 is CASSSGGGPEQYF. The DNA of the CDR3 is TGTGCCAGCAGTAGCGGGGGGGGTCCCGAGCAGTACTTC. V is TRBV12-3 or TRBV12-4 and J is TRBJ2-7, with TRBD2 matching 10 bases. The CDR3 has 13 amino acids. V shed 5 bases and J 6 bases; nucleotides not matched to a gene: 4.

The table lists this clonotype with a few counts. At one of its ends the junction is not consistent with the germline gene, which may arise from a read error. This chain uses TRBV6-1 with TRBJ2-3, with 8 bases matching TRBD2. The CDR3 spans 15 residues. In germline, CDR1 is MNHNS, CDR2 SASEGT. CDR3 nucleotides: TGTGCCAGCAGCGAAGCGGGGGCCAGCACAGATACGCAGTATTTT. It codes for CASSEAGASTDTQYF.